This record looks at one TCR beta chain sequence and its context. The data are from a study of blood T cell repertoires in COVID-19. The overall study: Samples representing acute and convalescent COVID-19 were sourced from the United States, Italy and Spain.

The method was immunoSEQ multiplex PCR; TCRdb's version includes in-frame clones alone and lacks a portion of them. The sample consists of approximately 300,000 clones, less than 85% of them appearing once. The J segment lost 0 bases and the V segment lost 4 bases, leaving 13 bases of the junction unmatched. This CDR3 has 18 residues. Germline V gene sequence: CDR1 SGDLS, CDR2 YYNGEE. Specimen: PBMCs or T cells enriched from blood (not recorded which). This TCR was recovered from a woman aged 30 to 39 who had been exposed to COVID-19. The rearrangement uses TRBV9 and TRBJ2-3; TRBD2 agrees at 8 bases. CDR3 nucleotides: TGTGCCAGCAGCCTCCCCAGGGCGGGAGGCACTAGCACAGATACGCAGTATTTT. This gives the protein CASSLPRAGGTSTDTQYF. The full variable domain, with the rest looked up from reference TRBV9 and TRBJ2-3, is DSGVTQTPKHLITATGQRVTLRCSPRSGDLSVYWYQQSLDQGLQFLIQYYNGEERAKGNILERFSAQQFPDLHSELNLSSLELGDSALYFCASSLPRAGGTSTDTQYFGPGTRLTVL.